These 26 T cell receptor beta chains share one sample of origin, sequenced in a study of cytomegalovirus exposure and HLA in healthy donors. The PCR was carried out with 60 Vbeta primers and 13 Jbeta primers. Produced via immunoSEQ multiplex PCR; TCRdb's table is partial and in-frame only. The table shows 70,000 to 85,000 clones, with approximately 60% occurring only once. The sample comprised PBMCs. Receptors originate from a male donor in good health and CMV-seropositive.

This clone was seen only a few times. This sequence joins TRBV6-1 and TRBJ1-5, with D maybe TRBD1 (5 bases). Per the germline V gene, CDR1 is MNHNS and CDR2 is SASEGT. The CDR3 runs 15 residues. V gave up 1 base and J gave up 4 bases, with 11 bases separating them. CDR3: CASSEGLGVNQPQHF. DNA for the CDR3: TGTGCCAGCAGTGAAGGACTAGGGGTGAATCAGCCCCAGCATTTT.

This clone was recorded a few times. The CDR3 coding sequence is TGCGCCAGCAGAGCAGGGAATGAAAAACTGTTTTTT. It specifies CASRAGNEKLFF. The rearrangement links TRBV10-2 to TRBJ1-4; D is perhaps TRBD1 (5 bases). Trimming removed 6 bases at V and 5 bases at J, with 7 bases between. The CDR3 extends over 12 amino acids. CDR1 is WSHSY and CDR2 is SAAADI in the germline V gene.

This clone was observed a handful of times. This chain connects TRBV5-1 to TRBJ2-1; tentatively, D is TRBD1 (5 bases). Trimming took 0 bases from V and 9 from J, leaving 10 bases between them. Germline CDR1 reads SGHRS; CDR2 reads YFSETQ. The CDR3 has 13 residues. Written as DNA, the CDR3 is TGCGCCAGCAGCTTGGGTGACAGAGGTGAGCAGTTCTTC. Translation: CASSLGDRGEQFF. Combining the CDR3 with reference TRBV5-1 and TRBJ2-1 gives the whole variable domain KAGVTQTPRYLIKTRGQQVTLSCSPISGHRSVSWYQQTPGQGLQFLFEYFSETQRNKGNFPGRFSGRQFSNSRSEMNVSTLELGDSALYLCASSLGDRGEQFFGPGTRLTVL.

The V and J genes are TRBV30 and TRBJ1-5; 7 bases map to TRBD1. Germline V gene data show CDR1 as GTSNPN and CDR2 as SVGIG (reference sequence). The CDR3 totals 15 residues. Trimming removed 4 bases from V and 1 base from J; junction bases left unmatched: 7. CDR3 nucleotide sequence: TGTGCCTGGAACCCGGGACAGAGGAGCAATCAGCCCCAGCATTTT. Translated: CAWNPGQRSNQPQHF.

The chain recombines TRBV9 with TRBJ1-2, with TRBD1 matching over 8 bases. CDR3 length: 16 residues. Trimming at V came to 4 bases and at J to 4 bases, leaving 12 bases not matched to a gene. Germline V gives CDR1 SGDLS, CDR2 YYNGEE. The CDR3 coding sequence is TGTGCCAGCAGCCCGACAGGGGCCGAGGGAACCTATGGCTACACCTTC. Protein product: CASSPTGAEGTYGYTF.

The chain has TRBV9 and TRBJ1-1; 8 bases match TRBD1. With V trimmed by 0 bases and J by 1 base, 5 bases remained unmatched. CDR1 and CDR2 from the germline V gene are SGDLS and YYNGEE. The CDR3 runs to 16 residues. Here the CDR3 DNA reads TGTGCCAGCAGCGTAGTCCCAGGACAGGGGAACACTGAAGCTTTCTTT. Translation: CASSVVPGQGNTEAFF.

This sequence joins TRBV4-2 and TRBJ2-1; weak D call: TRBD1 (5 bases). The length of the CDR3 is 12 residues. Germline V lookup: CDR1 LGHNA, CDR2 YNFKEQ. With 4 bases removed from V and 8 bases from J, the gap between germline ends came to 9 bases. CDR3 sequence reads: CASSLDIYEQFF. The CDR3 DNA is TGTGCCAGCAGCCTGGACATTTATGAGCAGTTCTTC.

This clone was detected only a few times. The DNA for the CDR3 is TGTGCCAGCAGCTTGGTAAATGGAGGTGAAAAACTGTTTTTT. Translated: CASSLVNGGEKLFF. This rearrangement joins TRBV5-5 to TRBJ1-4; D gene uncertain. Germline V gene lookup returns CDR1 SGHKS and CDR2 YYEKEE (reference sequence). This CDR3 has 14 residues. V was cut by 0 bases and J by 7 bases, with 10 bases left in between.

This clone was seen only once. The chain uses TRBV11-2 and TRBJ2-1; D is unresolved. The V end lost 1 base, the J end lost 7 bases, and 11 bases lay between the germline ends. CDR3 length: 14 residues. Germline loops: CDR1 SGHAT, CDR2 FQNNGV. The CDR3, as DNA: TGTGCCAGCAGCTTAGTGCCCACCGGGAATGAGCAGTTCTTC. This sequence encodes CASSLVPTGNEQFF.

The V gene is TRBV7-8, the J gene TRBJ2-5; 7 positions match TRBD1. J lost 5 bases, V lost 5 bases, and 20 bases had no gene match. In germline, CDR1 is SGHVS, CDR2 FQNEAQ. The CDR3 extends over 18 amino acids. The CDR3 DNA is TGTGCCAGCAGCCCCCGGAGGACAGGCCTGACCTGGGGCGAGACCCAGTACTTC. Translating it yields CASSPRRTGLTWGETQYF.

A note on this clone: Sequence at one end of the junction differs from germline and may be a read error. The chain uses TRBV14 and TRBJ2-2; tentative D call: TRBD2 (6 bases). The germline gives CDR1 SGHDN, CDR2 FVKESK. This CDR3 has 12 amino acids. In nucleotides, the CDR3 is TGTGCCAGCAGCCAAGATATCGGGGGGCTGTTTTTT. Amino acids: CASSQDIGGLFF. Full variable domain (remainder filled in from reference TRBV14 and TRBJ2-2): EAGVTQFPSHSVIEKGQTVTLRCDPISGHDNLYWYRRVMGKEIKFLLHFVKESKQDESGMPNNRFLAERTGGTYSTLKVQPAELEDSGVYFCASSQDIGGLFFGEGSRLTVL.

The table lists this clone with a count of one. The CDR3 reads CASSQASNQPQHF. CDR3 in DNA: TGTGCCAGCAGCCAAGCAAGCAATCAGCCCCAGCATTTT. The chain employs TRBV27 and TRBJ1-5; D call uncertain. CDR1 is MNHEY and CDR2 is SMNVEV in the germline V gene (reference sequence). V was pared by 6 bases and J by 1 base, with 7 bases between. The CDR3 has 13 amino acids.

This clone was counted only a few times. The chain carries TRBV28 and TRBJ1-5; D not resolved. Germline CDR1 MDHEN, CDR2 SYDVKM. This CDR3 is 17 amino acids long. V was clipped by 1 base and J by 0 bases, with 13 bases between them. This CDR3 reads CASSLLAGTNSNQPQHF. CDR3 nucleotide sequence: TGTGCCAGCAGTTTATTAGCGGGTACTAATAGCAATCAGCCCCAGCATTTT.

This clone was detected only a few times. The chain recombines TRBV5-1 with TRBJ2-7, with TRBD1 matching 7 bases. The CDR3 is made up of 14 amino acids. Germline CDR1 SGHRS, CDR2 YFSETQ. The V gene end was trimmed by 4 bases and the J gene end by 0 bases; junction bases not matched to a gene: 4. The CDR3 bases are TGCGCCAGCAGCGGGGGACAGTTCTCCTACGAGCAGTACTTC. Its translation is CASSGGQFSYEQYF. Using reference TRBV5-1 and TRBJ2-7 for the parts outside the CDR3, the full variable domain is KAGVTQTPRYLIKTRGQQVTLSCSPISGHRSVSWYQQTPGQGLQFLFEYFSETQRNKGNFPGRFSGRQFSNSRSEMNVSTLELGDSALYLCASSGGQFSYEQYFGPGTRLTVT.

A few counts support this clone. The DNA of the CDR3 is TGTGCCAGCAGCTCAGCTGGGGGGGCCTCACAGTATTTT. Amino acids: CASSSAGGASQYF. This chain uses TRBV6-5 with TRBJ2-3; possible D gene TRBD2, 7 bases. CDR3 size: 13 residues. Germline CDR1 MNHEY, CDR2 SVGAGI. The V end lost 6 bases, the J end lost 12 bases, and 19 bases lay between the germline ends.

The chain couples TRBV5-4 to TRBJ1-2; 8 nucleotides agree with TRBD1. Unmatched junction bases numbered 13, after V lost 4 bases and J lost 5 bases. Germline values: CDR1 SGHNT, CDR2 YYREEE (reference sequence). The CDR3 extends over 16 amino acids. CDR3 nucleotide sequence: TGTGCCAGCAGCGACAGGGGACGGTACAATGATTATGGCTACACCTTC. This sequence encodes CASSDRGRYNDYGYTF. Combining the CDR3 with reference TRBV5-4 and TRBJ1-2 gives the whole variable domain ETGVTQSPTHLIKTRGQQVTLRCSSQSGHNTVSWYQQALGQGPQFIFQYYREEENGRGNFPPRFSGLQFPNYSSELNVNALELDDSALYLCASSDRGRYNDYGYTFGSGTRLTVV.

The chain links TRBV9 to TRBJ2-1; unclear D gene. Per the germline V gene, CDR1 is SGDLS and CDR2 is YYNGEE. With 0 bases removed from V and 8 bases from J, the gap between germline ends came to 15 bases. The CDR3 spans 15 residues. The CDR3 sequence is CASSVGSPVSDEQFF. In DNA form, the CDR3 reads TGTGCCAGCAGCGTAGGTAGCCCGGTATCGGATGAGCAGTTCTTC.

The chain uses TRBV2 and TRBJ1-5; the D is unclear. This CDR3 region has 14 residues. Germline V gene data show CDR1 as SNHLY and CDR2 as FYNNEI. V was cut by 3 bases and J by 6 bases, with 12 bases left in between. CDR3 amino acids: CASSDKTPSQPQHF. DNA for the CDR3: TGTGCCAGCAGTGACAAGACTCCTAGTCAGCCCCAGCATTTT.

The chain carries TRBV7-8 and TRBJ1-1, with a possible D match to TRBD1 (6 bases). The CDR3 extends over 15 amino acids. Germline CDR1 and CDR2: SGHVS and FQNEAQ. The germline V and J ends were trimmed by 3 bases and 4 bases, with 15 bases remaining between them. CDR3 in amino acids: CASSFGDGGATEAFF. The CDR3 DNA follows: TGTGCCAGCAGCTTTGGGGATGGGGGGGCCACTGAAGCTTTCTTT.

This clone was counted a few times. The CDR3 loop reads CASSGAGQGNSPLHF. Here the CDR3 DNA reads TGTGCCAGCAGTGGGGCAGGACAGGGGAATTCACCCCTCCACTTT. This chain joins TRBV2 and TRBJ1-6; 9 bases agree with TRBD1. The CDR3 has 15 amino acids. Germline V lookup: CDR1 SNHLY, CDR2 FYNNEI. Trimming cost V 4 bases and J 7 bases; bases outside gene matches: 5. Supplemented by reference TRBV2 and TRBJ1-6, the full variable domain reads EPEVTQTPSHQVTQMGQEVILRCVPISNHLYFYWYRQILGQKVEFLVSFYNNEISEKSEIFDDQFSVERPDGSNFTLKIRSTKLEDSAMYFCASSGAGQGNSPLHFGNGTRLTVT.

The rearrangement uses TRBV30 and TRBJ2-3; D gene unclear. Germline CDR1 and CDR2: GTSNPN and SVGIG (reference sequence). The CDR3 covers 11 residues. The V and J ends lost 4 bases and 4 bases respectively, with 6 bases between them. The CDR3 nucleotides are TGTGCCTGGACACATTCAGATACGCAGTATTTT. This sequence encodes CAWTHSDTQYF.

The chain couples TRBV18 to TRBJ2-3; TRBD2 is a possible D gene (7 bases). Trimming shortened V by 4 bases and J by 3 bases, and 17 bases separated the two germline ends. Looked up from germline, CDR1 is KGHSH and CDR2 is LQKENI. The CDR3 runs to 16 residues. CDR3 in amino acids: CASSREQGSGTDTQYF. The CDR3 DNA reads TGTGCCAGCTCACGCGAACAGGGTAGCGGGACAGATACGCAGTATTTT.

About this clone itself: The junction shows a germline mismatch at one end, possibly a read error. CDR3: CASSPLRNAEAFF. CDR3 coding DNA: TGTGCCAGCTCACCCCTGCGGAACGCTGAAGCTTTCTTT. The V and J genes are TRBV18 and TRBJ1-1, with D hard to call. Germline loops: CDR1 KGHSH, CDR2 LQKENI. The CDR3 has 13 residues.

The chain carries TRBV30 and TRBJ2-2; 10 positions agree with TRBD1. The germline V gene encodes CDR1 GTSNPN and CDR2 SVGIG (reference sequence). The CDR3 length is 13 residues. The ends lost 5 bases at V and 6 bases at J; junction bases unmatched: 3. The CDR3 spells CAWSGTGAGELFF. In DNA form, the CDR3 reads TGTGCCTGGTCCGGGACAGGGGCCGGGGAGCTGTTTTTT.

The chain uses TRBV25-1 and TRBJ2-6; D is ambiguous. The V end lost 4 bases, the J end lost 2 bases, and 3 bases lay between the germline ends. Looked up from germline, CDR1 is MGHDK and CDR2 is SYGVNS. This CDR3 spans 13 amino acids. The CDR3 DNA sequence: TGTGCCAGCAGTGCCACTGGGGCCAACGTCCTGACTTTC. This gives the protein CASSATGANVLTF.

This chain joins TRBV6-5 and TRBJ2-1; the D gene is possibly TRBD2 (6 bases). There are 16 residues in the CDR3. In germline, CDR1 is MNHEY, CDR2 SVGAGI. Trimming took off 4 bases at V and 1 base at J, with 14 bases between the two ends. CDR3 protein: CASSSQTRGSYNEQFF. The CDR3 DNA is TGTGCCAGCAGTTCGCAGACTAGAGGGTCCTACAATGAGCAGTTCTTC.